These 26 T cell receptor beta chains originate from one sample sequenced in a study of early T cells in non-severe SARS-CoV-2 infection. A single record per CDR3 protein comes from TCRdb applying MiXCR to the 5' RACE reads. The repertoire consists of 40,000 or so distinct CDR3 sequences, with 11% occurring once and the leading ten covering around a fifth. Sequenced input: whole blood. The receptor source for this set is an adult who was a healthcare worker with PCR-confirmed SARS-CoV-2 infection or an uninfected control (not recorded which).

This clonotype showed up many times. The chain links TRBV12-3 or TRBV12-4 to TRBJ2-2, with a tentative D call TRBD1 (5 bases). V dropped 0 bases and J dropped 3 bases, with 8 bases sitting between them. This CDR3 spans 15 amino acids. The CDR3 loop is CASSLALGDTGELFF. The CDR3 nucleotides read TGTGCCAGCAGTTTAGCGCTAGGGGACACCGGGGAGCTGTTTTTT.

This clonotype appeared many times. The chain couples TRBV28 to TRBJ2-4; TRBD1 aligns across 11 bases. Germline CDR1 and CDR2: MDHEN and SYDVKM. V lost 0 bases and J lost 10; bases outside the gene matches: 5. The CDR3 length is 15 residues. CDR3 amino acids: CASSLWDRGREIQYF. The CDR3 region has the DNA TGTGCCAGCAGTTTATGGGACAGGGGGCGAGAAATTCAGTACTTC.

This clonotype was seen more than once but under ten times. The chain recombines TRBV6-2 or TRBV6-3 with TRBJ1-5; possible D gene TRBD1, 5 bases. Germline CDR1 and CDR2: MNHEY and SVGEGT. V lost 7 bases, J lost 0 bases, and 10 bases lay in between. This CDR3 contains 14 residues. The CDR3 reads CASKRDASNQPQHF. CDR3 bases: TGTGCCAGCAAACGGGACGCTAGCAATCAGCCCCAGCATTTT.

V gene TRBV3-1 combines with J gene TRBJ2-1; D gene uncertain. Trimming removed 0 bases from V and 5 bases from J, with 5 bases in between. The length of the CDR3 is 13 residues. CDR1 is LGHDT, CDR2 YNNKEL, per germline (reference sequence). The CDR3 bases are TGTGCCAGCAGCCAAGATAGGCACAATGAGCAGTTCTTC. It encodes CASSQDRHNEQFF.

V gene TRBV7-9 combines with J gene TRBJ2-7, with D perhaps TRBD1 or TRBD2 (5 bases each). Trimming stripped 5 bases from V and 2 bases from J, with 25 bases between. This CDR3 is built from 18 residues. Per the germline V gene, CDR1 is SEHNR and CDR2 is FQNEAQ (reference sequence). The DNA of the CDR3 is TGTGCCAGCAGCAAAAACTGGGGACGAACAACCTTAGCCTACGAGCAGTACTTC. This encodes CASSKNWGRTTLAYEQYF.

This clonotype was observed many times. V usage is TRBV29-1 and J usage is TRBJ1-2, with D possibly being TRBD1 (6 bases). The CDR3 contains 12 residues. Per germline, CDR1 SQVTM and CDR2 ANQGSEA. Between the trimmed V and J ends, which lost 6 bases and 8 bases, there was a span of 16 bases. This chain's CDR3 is CSVTGSPTGYTF. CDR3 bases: TGCAGCGTCACAGGGTCCCCGACAGGCTACACCTTC.

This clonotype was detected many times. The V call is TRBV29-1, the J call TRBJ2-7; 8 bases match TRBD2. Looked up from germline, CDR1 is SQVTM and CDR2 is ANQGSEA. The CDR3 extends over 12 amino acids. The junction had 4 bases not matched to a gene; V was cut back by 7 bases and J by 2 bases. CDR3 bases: TGCAGCGGGAGCGGGAGTCCCTACGAGCAGTACTTC. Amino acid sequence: CSGSGSPYEQYF.

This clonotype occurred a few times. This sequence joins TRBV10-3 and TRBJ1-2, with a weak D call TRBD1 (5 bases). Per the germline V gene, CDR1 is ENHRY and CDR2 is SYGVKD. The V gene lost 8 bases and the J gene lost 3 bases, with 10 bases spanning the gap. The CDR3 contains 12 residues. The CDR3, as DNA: TGTGCCATCGGTACAGGCGACTATGGCTACACCTTC. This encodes CAIGTGDYGYTF.

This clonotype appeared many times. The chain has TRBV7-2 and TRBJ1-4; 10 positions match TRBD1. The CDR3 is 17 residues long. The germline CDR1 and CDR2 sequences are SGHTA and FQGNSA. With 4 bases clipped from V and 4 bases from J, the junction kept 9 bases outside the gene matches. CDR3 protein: CASSSWTGGRINEKLFF. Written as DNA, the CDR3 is TGTGCCAGCAGCTCCTGGACAGGGGGAAGAATTAATGAAAAACTGTTTTTT.

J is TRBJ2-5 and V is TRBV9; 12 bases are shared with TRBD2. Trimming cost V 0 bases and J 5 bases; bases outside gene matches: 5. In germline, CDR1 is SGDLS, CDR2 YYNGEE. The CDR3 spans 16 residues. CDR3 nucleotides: TGTGCCAGCAGCGTAGTCCTAGCGGGAGGGTTGGAGACCCAGTACTTC. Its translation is CASSVVLAGGLETQYF.

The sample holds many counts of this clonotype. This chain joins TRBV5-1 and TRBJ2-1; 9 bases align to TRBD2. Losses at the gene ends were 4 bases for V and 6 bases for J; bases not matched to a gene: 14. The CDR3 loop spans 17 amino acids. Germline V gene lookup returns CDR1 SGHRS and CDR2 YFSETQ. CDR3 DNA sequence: TGCGCCAGCAGCCCGGCCCCTAGCGGGGCCTCCAGCAATGAGCAGTTCTTC. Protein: CASSPAPSGASSNEQFF.

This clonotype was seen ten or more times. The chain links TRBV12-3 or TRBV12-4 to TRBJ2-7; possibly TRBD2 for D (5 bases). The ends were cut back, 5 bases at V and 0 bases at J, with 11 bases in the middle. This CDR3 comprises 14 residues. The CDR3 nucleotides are TGTGCCAGCAGTACTGGAGGCCGCTCCTACGAGCAGTACTTC. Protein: CASSTGGRSYEQYF.

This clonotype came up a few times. The CDR3 sequence: CASSSQGLRPTLYF. The CDR3 DNA is TGTGCCAGCAGTAGCCAAGGGCTACGCCCAACGCTGTACTTC. The chain has TRBV28 and TRBJ2-7; D call uncertain. Trimming cost V 5 bases and J 12 bases, with 23 bases left between them. Looked up from germline, CDR1 is MDHEN and CDR2 is SYDVKM. This CDR3 contains 14 residues.

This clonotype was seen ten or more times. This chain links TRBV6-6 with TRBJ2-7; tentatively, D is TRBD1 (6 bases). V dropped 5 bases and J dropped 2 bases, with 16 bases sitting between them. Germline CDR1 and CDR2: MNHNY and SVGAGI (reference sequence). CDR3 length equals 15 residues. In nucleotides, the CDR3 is TGTGCCAGCAGTAACGGACAGAGTCCAGCCTACGAGCAGTACTTC. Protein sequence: CASSNGQSPAYEQYF.

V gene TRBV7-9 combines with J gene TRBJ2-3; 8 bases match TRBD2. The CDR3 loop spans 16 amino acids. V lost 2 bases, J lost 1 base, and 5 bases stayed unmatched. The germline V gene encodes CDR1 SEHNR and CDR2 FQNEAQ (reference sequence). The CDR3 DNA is TGTGCCAGCAGCTTAATAAGCGGGAGTGGCACAGATACGCAGTATTTT. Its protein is CASSLISGSGTDTQYF.

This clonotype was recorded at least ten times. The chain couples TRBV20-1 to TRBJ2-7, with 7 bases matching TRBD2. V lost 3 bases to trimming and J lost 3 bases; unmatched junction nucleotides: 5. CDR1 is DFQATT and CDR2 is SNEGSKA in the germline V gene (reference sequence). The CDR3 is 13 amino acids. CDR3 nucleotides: TGCAGTGCTAGGACTAGCCTATACTACGAGCAGTACTTC. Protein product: CSARTSLYYEQYF.

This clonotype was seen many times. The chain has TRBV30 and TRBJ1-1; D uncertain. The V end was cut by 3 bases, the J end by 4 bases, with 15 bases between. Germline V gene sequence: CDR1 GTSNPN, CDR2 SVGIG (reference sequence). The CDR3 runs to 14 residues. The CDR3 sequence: CAWRWGDMSTEAFF. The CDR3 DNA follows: TGTGCCTGGAGATGGGGAGATATGAGCACTGAAGCTTTCTTT.

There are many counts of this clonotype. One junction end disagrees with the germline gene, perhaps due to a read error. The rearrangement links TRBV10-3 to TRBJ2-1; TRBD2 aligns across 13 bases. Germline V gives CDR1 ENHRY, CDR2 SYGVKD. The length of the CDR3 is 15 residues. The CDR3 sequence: CAINRLAGGHNEQFF. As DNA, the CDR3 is TGCGCCATCAACCGACTAGCGGGAGGCCACAATGAGCAGTTCTTC.

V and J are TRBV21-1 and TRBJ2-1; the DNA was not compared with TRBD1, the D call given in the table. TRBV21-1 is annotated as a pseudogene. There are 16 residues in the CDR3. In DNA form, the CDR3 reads TGTGCCAGCAGCAAATCACCAGGGAGTCTAAACAATGAGCAGTTCTTC. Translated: CASSKSPGSLNNEQFF.

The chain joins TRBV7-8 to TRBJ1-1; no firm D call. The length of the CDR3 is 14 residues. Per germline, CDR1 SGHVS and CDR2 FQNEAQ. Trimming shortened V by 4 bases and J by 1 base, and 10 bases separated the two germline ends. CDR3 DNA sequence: TGTGCCAGCAGCTCGAGATGGCGGAACACTGAAGCTTTCTTT. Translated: CASSSRWRNTEAFF.

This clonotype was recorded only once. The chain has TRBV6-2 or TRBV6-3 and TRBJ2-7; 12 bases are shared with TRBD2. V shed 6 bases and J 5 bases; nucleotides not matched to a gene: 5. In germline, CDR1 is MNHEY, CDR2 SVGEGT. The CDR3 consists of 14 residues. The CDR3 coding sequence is TGTGCCAGCAGGCTAGCGGGAGGGCAGAACGAGCAGTACTTC. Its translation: CASRLAGGQNEQYF.

This CDR3 reads CSARGTDTQYF. CDR3 DNA sequence: TGCAGTGCACGAGGGACAGATACGCAGTATTTT. The V gene is TRBV20-1, the J gene TRBJ2-3, with D possibly TRBD2 on 5 matching bases. V was shortened by 6 bases and J by 3 bases, with 7 bases between the two germline ends. The CDR3 contains 11 residues. The V gene's germline CDR1 is DFQATT and CDR2 SNEGSKA (reference sequence).

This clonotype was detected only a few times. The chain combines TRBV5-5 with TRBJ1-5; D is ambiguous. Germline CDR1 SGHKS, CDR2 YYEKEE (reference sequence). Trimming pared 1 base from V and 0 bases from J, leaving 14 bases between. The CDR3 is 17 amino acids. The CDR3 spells CASSLTVTIYSNQPQHF. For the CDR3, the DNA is TGTGCCAGCAGCTTGACAGTAACGATTTATAGCAATCAGCCCCAGCATTTT. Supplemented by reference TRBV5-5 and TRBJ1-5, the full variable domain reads DAGVTQSPTHLIKTRGQQVTLRCSPISGHKSVSWYQQVLGQGPQFIFQYYEKEERGRGNFPDRFSARQFPNYSSELNVNALLLGDSALYLCASSLTVTIYSNQPQHFGDGTRLSIL.

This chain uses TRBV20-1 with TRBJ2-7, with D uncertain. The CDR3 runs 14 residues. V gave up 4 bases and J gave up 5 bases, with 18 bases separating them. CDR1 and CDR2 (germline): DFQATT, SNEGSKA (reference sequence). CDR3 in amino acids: CSATRLGGVHEQYF. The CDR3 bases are TGCAGTGCTACCCGTCTGGGTGGTGTCCACGAGCAGTACTTC.

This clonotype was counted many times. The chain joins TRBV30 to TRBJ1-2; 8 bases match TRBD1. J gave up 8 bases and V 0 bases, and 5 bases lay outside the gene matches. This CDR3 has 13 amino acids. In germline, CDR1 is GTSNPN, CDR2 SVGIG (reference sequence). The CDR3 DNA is TGTGCCTGGAGTGTTTTGGGGACAGGAGGCTACACCTTC. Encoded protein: CAWSVLGTGGYTF.

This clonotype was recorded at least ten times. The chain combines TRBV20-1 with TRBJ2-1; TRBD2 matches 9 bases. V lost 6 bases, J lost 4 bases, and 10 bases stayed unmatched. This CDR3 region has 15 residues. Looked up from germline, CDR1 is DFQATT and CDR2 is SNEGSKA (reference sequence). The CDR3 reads CSASSSGVIYNEQFF. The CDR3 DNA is TGCAGTGCATCTTCTAGCGGGGTCATATACAATGAGCAGTTCTTC.